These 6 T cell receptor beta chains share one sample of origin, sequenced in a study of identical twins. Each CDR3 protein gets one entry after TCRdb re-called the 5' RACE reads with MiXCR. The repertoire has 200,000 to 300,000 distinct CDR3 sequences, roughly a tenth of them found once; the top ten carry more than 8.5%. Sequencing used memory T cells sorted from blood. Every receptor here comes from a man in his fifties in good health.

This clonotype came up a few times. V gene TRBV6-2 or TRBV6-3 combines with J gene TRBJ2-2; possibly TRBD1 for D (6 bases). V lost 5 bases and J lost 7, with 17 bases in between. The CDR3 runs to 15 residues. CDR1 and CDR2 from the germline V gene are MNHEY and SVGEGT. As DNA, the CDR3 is TGTGCCAGCAGTACAAGACAGGCATCGGGCGGGGAGCTGTTTTTT. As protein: CASSTRQASGGELFF.

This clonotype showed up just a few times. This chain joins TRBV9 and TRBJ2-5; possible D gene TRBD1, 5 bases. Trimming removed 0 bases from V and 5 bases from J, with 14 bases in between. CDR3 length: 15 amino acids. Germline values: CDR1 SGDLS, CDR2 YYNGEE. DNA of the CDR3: TGTGCCAGCAGCGTAGGCTCCCAGGGATTGGAGACCCAGTACTTC. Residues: CASSVGSQGLETQYF. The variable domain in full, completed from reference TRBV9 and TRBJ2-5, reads DSGVTQTPKHLITATGQRVTLRCSPRSGDLSVYWYQQSLDQGLQFLIQYYNGEERAKGNILERFSAQQFPDLHSELNLSSLELGDSALYFCASSVGSQGLETQYFGPGTRLLVL.

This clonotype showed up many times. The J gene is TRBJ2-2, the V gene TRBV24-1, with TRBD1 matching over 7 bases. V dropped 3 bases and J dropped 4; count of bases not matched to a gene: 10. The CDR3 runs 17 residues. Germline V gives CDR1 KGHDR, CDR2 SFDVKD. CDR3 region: CATSDSYSGQRTGELFF. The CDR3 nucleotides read TGTGCCACCAGTGATAGTTACTCGGGACAGCGCACCGGGGAGCTGTTTTTT.

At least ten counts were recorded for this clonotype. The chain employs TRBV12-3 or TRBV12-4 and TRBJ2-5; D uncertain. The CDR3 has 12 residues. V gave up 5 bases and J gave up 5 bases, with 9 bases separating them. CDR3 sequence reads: CASSPGLETQYF. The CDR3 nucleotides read TGTGCCAGCAGTCCAGGATTGGAGACCCAGTACTTC.

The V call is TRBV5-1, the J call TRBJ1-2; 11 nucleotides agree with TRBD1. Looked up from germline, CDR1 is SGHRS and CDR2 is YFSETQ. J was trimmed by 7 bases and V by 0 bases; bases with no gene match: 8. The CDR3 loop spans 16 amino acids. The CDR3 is CASSLATGTGGSGYTF. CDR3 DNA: TGCGCCAGCAGCTTGGCAACCGGGACAGGGGGAAGTGGCTACACCTTC.

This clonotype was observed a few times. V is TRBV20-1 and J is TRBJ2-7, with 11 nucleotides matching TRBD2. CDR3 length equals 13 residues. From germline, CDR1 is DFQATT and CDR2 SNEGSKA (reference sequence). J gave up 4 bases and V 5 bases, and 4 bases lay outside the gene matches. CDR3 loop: CSAPGTSGYEQYF. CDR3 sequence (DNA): TGCAGTGCTCCCGGGACTAGCGGTTACGAGCAGTACTTC.